This TCR beta chain was sequenced in a study of T cell repertoires in cytomegalovirus infection. In the study overall: Recently described HLA-C-restricted plus well-studied HLA-B-restricted CMV epitopes were used. Indicated by public TCR beta signatures were CMV infection and matching HLA type.

TCRdb analysed the reads with MiXCR anew, one entry per CDR3 protein. Of 230,000 or so distinct CDR3 sequences in the sample, approximately 38% are singletons; the top ten hold 55% to 60%. As for this clonotype: The antigen is not known.

Findings and caveats of the study: Across the ex vivo response, the dominant clonotypes were HLA-C-restricted CMV-specific TCR beta clonotypes. Of the TCR beta families, the public ones yielded a cumulative frequency that identified carriers of CMV plus the relevant HLA.

The junction had 11 bases not matched to a gene; V was cut back by 1 base and J by 6 bases. CDR1 SGHAT and CDR2 FQNNGV come from the germline V gene. There are 17 residues in the CDR3. V usage is TRBV11-2 and J usage is TRBJ2-1; 8 bases map to TRBD2. This clonotype was sampled from a human donor in good health (CMV status not recorded). Some clones in this sample may be carry-over from other donors' samples. The input for sequencing was CD8+ T cells from cultured PBMCs, taken from culture after CMV antigen stimulation. CDR3 bases: TGTGCCAGCAGCTTAGTTATAGGGACTAGTAGCGCCAATGAGCAGTTCTTC. Translation gives CASSLVIGTSSANEQFF.